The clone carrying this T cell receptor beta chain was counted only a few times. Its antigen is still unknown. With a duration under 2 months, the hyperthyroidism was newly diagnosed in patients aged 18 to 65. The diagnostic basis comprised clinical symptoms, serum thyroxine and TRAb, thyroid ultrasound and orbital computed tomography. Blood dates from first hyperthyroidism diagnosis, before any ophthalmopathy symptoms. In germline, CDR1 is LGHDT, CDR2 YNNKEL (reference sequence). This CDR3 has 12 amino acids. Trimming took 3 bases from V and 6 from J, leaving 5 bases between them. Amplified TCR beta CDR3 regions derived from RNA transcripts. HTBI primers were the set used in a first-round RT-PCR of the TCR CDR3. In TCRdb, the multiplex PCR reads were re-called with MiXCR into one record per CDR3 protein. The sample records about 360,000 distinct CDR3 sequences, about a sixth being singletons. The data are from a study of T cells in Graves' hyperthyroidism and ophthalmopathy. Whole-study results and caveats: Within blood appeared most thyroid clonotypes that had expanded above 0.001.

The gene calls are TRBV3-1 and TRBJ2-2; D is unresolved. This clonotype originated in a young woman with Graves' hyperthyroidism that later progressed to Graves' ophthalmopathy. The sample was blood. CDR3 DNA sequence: TGTGCCAGCAGCCAGACGGCCGGGGAGCTGTTTTTT. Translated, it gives CASSQTAGELFF.